The rows below give T cell receptor beta chains drawn from one sample of a study of blood T cell repertoires in COVID-19. Profiled with immunoSEQ multiplex PCR; TCRdb holds only in-frame clones, not every one. The sample comprises over 80,000 clones, approximately 79% of which are singletons, and 3.9% rests with the top ten. Specimen: peripheral blood. Source of these receptors: a man in his 70s with COVID-19, enrolled during active disease. Each CDR3 is given with its conserved first and last residue. Fields, in order: J gene, V gene, CDR3 protein.

J: TRBJ2-5
V: TRBV2
CDR3: CASSAASGGQETQYF

J: TRBJ2-3
V: TRBV7-2
CDR3: CASSLGTSGRGGTDTQYF

J: TRBJ2-3
V: TRBV7-2
CDR3: CASSLNGGPSGNPDTQYF

J: TRBJ1-1
V: TRBV6-5
CDR3: CASSVTGAFAFF

J: TRBJ2-2
V: TRBV6-1
CDR3: CASSERSWGPTGELFF

J: TRBJ1-4
V: TRBV4-2
CDR3: CASSQGQSNEKLFF

J: TRBJ2-2
V: TRBV5-8
CDR3: CASSPSRSRGVTGELFF

J: TRBJ2-4
V: TRBV7-2
CDR3: CASSLNPKNIQYF

J: TRBJ1-6
V: TRBV5-6
CDR3: CASTSTGLYNSPLHF

J: TRBJ1-5
V: TRBV5-1
CDR3: CASSLDQGQPQHF

J: TRBJ2-7
V: TRBV6-2/TRBV6-3
CDR3: CASSRLAGSYEQYF

J: TRBJ2-1
V: TRBV5-4
CDR3: CASSRGTSGLDNEQFF

J: TRBJ1-1
V: TRBV28
CDR3: CASSQAGAGNTEAFF

J: TRBJ2-1
V: TRBV5-1
CDR3: CASSSTVRVSDEQFF

J: TRBJ2-3
V: TRBV6-1
CDR3: CASSEGLAGGPTDTQYF

J: TRBJ2-2
V: TRBV3-1/TRBV3-2
CDR3: CASSQVTGGYTGELFF

J: TRBJ1-2
V: TRBV19
CDR3: CASTLGTPGTGTFIFGYTF

J: TRBJ2-3
V: TRBV5-1
CDR3: CASSFPPGGTGGTDTQYF

J: TRBJ2-7
V: TRBV9
CDR3: CASSPGTRGEQYF

J: TRBJ1-2
V: TRBV3-1/TRBV3-2
CDR3: CASSQMIKGDRVNYGYTF

J: TRBJ1-4
V: TRBV15
CDR3: CATSPDRFNEKLFF

J: TRBJ1-2
V: TRBV9
CDR3: CASSSPIPGQGPFGYGYTF